Listed here is a single T cell receptor beta chain. Each PCR replicate from the sorted subsets contained around 200 ng DNA, which is about 30,000 T cell genomes. Clones were read by immunoSEQ multiplex PCR, and TCRdb kept only the in-frame ones, dropping some. Of 2 million to 2.5 million clones in the sample, approximately 93% were seen once. This entry comes from a study of shared clonotypes between healthy human individuals. The CDR3 has 15 residues. V was trimmed by 4 bases and J by 2 bases, leaving 14 bases between them. Germline loops: CDR1 MNHEY, CDR2 SMNVEV (reference sequence). The V call is TRBV27, the J call TRBJ1-2; perhaps TRBD1 as D (5 bases). Sequencing was done on a sample of naive CD4+ T cells from PBMCs. Subset described: CD45RA+ positively selected. The receptor was derived from a man between 18 and 29 years old in good health. Some clones in this sample may be carry-over from other donors' samples. Written as DNA, the CDR3 is TGTGCCAGCAGTTCAACGAGGGGCCGGAACTATGGCTACACCTTC. Its translation is CASSSTRGRNYGYTF.